The source of this T cell receptor beta chain is a study of blood T cell repertoires in COVID-19. While infection was still active, Seattle patients were enrolled and then followed longitudinally. The CDR3 covers 15 residues. The germline gives CDR1 SGHTA, CDR2 FQGTGA. The V end was cut by 2 bases, the J end by 0 bases, with 11 bases between. Original processing methods: Reference gene primer amplification gave estimated nucleated cell counts. Profiled with immunoSEQ multiplex PCR; TCRdb holds only in-frame clones, not every one. D and trimming come from the DNA, and the V and J calls and clone size come from that table. This table holds about 300,000 clones, around 84% found once.

This sequence originates from a human donor with COVID-19, enrolled during active disease. The donor label of this sample is uncertain. The chain couples TRBV7-3 to TRBJ2-7, with TRBD2 as a possible D gene (6 bases). Sequenced: peripheral blood. CDR3 protein: CASSLVAGSSYEQYF. CDR3 bases: TGTGCCAGCAGCTTAGTGGCGGGAAGCTCCTACGAGCAGTACTTC.